This TCR beta chain came from a study of blood T cell repertoires in COVID-19. Across the whole study: Sites across the United States, Italy and Spain contributed samples from acute and convalescent COVID-19.

In the original workflow: Quantification of nucleated cells was approximated via reference gene primer amplification. Only in-frame clones appear in the TCRdb table, and some are missing; sequencing was by immunoSEQ multiplex PCR. The V and J calls and clone size come from that table; D and trimming were worked out from the DNA. The profile shows roughly 200,000 clones, around 90% of them singletons. The CDR3 sequence is 15 residues long. Germline assignment: CDR1 SNHLY and CDR2 FYNNEI. Trimming shortened V by 3 bases and J by 0 bases, and 9 bases separated the two germline ends. The receptor was isolated from a man aged 70 or older with acute or convalescent COVID-19. The rearrangement uses TRBV2 and TRBJ2-4, with D unresolved. The sequencing input was peripheral blood. In DNA form, the CDR3 reads TGTGCCAGCAGTGACTTCCTTATAGCCAAAAACATTCAGTACTTC. Residues: CASSDFLIAKNIQYF.